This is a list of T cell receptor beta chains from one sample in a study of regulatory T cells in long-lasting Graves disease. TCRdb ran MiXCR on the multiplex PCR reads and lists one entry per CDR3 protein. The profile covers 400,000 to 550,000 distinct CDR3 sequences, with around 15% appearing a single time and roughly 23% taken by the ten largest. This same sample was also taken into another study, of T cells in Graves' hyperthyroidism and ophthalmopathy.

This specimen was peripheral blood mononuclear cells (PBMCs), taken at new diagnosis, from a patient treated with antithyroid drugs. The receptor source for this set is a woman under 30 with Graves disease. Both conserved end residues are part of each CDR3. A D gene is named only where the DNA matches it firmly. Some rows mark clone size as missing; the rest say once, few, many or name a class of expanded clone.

TGCAGCGTTGAGTCGTCAGGAACTAATGAAAAACTGTTTTTT | CSVESSGTNEKLFF | TRBV29-1 | few | TRBJ1-4 | .
TGTGCCAGCAGGCGGGTTGGGCAGCCACAAGAGACCCAGTACTTC | CASRRVGQPQETQYF | TRBV2 | many | TRBJ2-5 | .
TGTGCCAGCAGCACCCCGACAGGAAACTATGAAAAACTGTTTTTT | CASSTPTGNYEKLFF | TRBV28 | few | TRBJ1-4 | .
TGTGCCAGCAGCCAAGGAGGGAGATTAGCCGGGGAGCTGTTTTTT | CASSQGGRLAGELFF | TRBV14 | few | TRBJ2-2 | .
TGTGCCAGCTCACCACCGACACAGGGGTATGGTACGCAGTATTTT | CASSPPTQGYGTQYF | TRBV18 | many | TRBJ2-3 | TRBD1
TGTGCCACCAGCAGAGACGGAAACATTCAGTACTTC | CATSRDGNIQYF | TRBV15 | . | TRBJ2-4 | .
TGTGCCAGCAGTTTATTCGGCGCGGGAGGGACCTACGAGCAGTACTTC | CASSLFGAGGTYEQYF | TRBV28 | many | TRBJ2-7 | TRBD2
TGTGCCAGCAGTTTCGTGGCGGGAGGGGTGGAGACCCAGTACTTC | CASSFVAGGVETQYF | TRBV28 | . | TRBJ2-5 | TRBD2
TGTGCCAGCACCGAGATAAAAGGGACCACCCGATCCTACGAGCAGTACTTC | CASTEIKGTTRSYEQYF | TRBV12-3/TRBV12-4 | . | TRBJ2-7 | .
TGTGCCAGCAGCTTTGCAGGGGCCAAGAATCAGCCCCAGCATTTT | CASSFAGAKNQPQHF | TRBV7-2 | many | TRBJ1-5 | .
TGTGCCAGCAGCGGACAGGGCCTTTTGGGGGAGCAGTACTTC | CASSGQGLLGEQYF | TRBV7-6 | many | TRBJ2-7 | TRBD1
TGTGCCAGCAGCCCCCAGGGCGGGGACAGGGCCTACGAGCAGTACTTC | CASSPQGGDRAYEQYF | TRBV7-9 | . | TRBJ2-7 | TRBD1
TGTGCCAGCAGCCAAGATCCGTCGTGGTACAATGAGCAGTTCTTC | CASSQDPSWYNEQFF | TRBV3-1 | many | TRBJ2-1 | .
TGTGCCAGCAGTTTCGGCCCGGGACAACCGAACTATGGCTACACCTTC | CASSFGPGQPNYGYTF | TRBV6-2/TRBV6-3 | . | TRBJ1-2 | .
TGCGCCAGCAGCTACCGACAGGGGGCTAGGACAGATACGCAGTATTTT | CASSYRQGARTDTQYF | TRBV5-1 | many | TRBJ2-3 | TRBD1
TGTGCCATCAGTGACGAACAAAGCGGCACAGATACGCAGTATTTT | CAISDEQSGTDTQYF | TRBV10-3 | . | TRBJ2-3 | .
TGTGCCAGCATCCCGGGACAGGGTCCCGGGAATGAGCAGTTCTTC | CASIPGQGPGNEQFF | TRBV5-5 | once | TRBJ2-1 | TRBD1
TGCAGTGCTAGAGATCTCAGTCAGGGACAGGGGCCCTTTGACCTAGCCAAAAACATTCAGTACTTC | CSARDLSQGQGPFDLAKNIQYF | TRBV20-1 | few | TRBJ2-4 | TRBD1
TGTGCCACCAGCAGAGATCGGGCAGGTACGCCCTACGAGCAGTACTTC | CATSRDRAGTPYEQYF | TRBV15 | few | TRBJ2-7 | .
TGCGCCAGCAGCTGGGTAGCGGGAGTGGCTAGCAATGAGCAGTTCTTC | CASSWVAGVASNEQFF | TRBV5-1 | few | TRBJ2-1 | TRBD2
TGTGCCAGCAGCTTATATGGTAGCGGGAGGGCCCAGTACGAGCAGTACTTC | CASSLYGSGRAQYEQYF | TRBV7-2 | many | TRBJ2-7 | TRBD2
TGTGCCAGCTCAGATCGGGAGTCCCTCAATGAGCAGTTCTTC | CASSDRESLNEQFF | TRBV18 | many | TRBJ2-1 | .
TGCGCCAGCAGTCCCGGCCCGGGAGAGACCCAGTACTTC | CASSPGPGETQYF | TRBV4-1 | few | TRBJ2-5 | .
TGCAGTGCTAGTCCTACACTAGCGGGAGTTGAGACAGATACGCAGTATTTT | CSASPTLAGVETDTQYF | TRBV20-1 | many | TRBJ2-3 | TRBD2
TGTGCCTGGAATACAGGGGTGAGAGACGGCTACACCTTC | CAWNTGVRDGYTF | TRBV30 | few | TRBJ1-2 | TRBD1
TGCAGTGCTAGAGATACCGGGAGGAGGACAGATACGCAGTATTTT | CSARDTGRRTDTQYF | TRBV20-1 | many | TRBJ2-3 | TRBD2
TGTGCCAGCAGCCGGGACCATCTCCAAGAGACCCAGTACTTC | CASSRDHLQETQYF | TRBV11-1 | . | TRBJ2-5 | .
TGCAGTGCTAGTAGCGGGCGCACAAACGAGCAGTACTTC | CSASSGRTNEQYF | TRBV20-1 | few | TRBJ2-7 | TRBD2
TGCGCCAGCAGCTTAGAAGGGGGGTATAATTCACCCCTCCACTTT | CASSLEGGYNSPLHF | TRBV5-1 | many | TRBJ1-6 | .
TGTGCCAGCAGCCTAGCGGGGGCGGGAGGCACAGATACGCAGTATTTT | CASSLAGAGGTDTQYF | TRBV12-3/TRBV12-4 | many | TRBJ2-3 | TRBD2
TGTGCCAGCAGTTTAAGGGACAGGGTGGCAGATACGCAGTATTTT | CASSLRDRVADTQYF | TRBV12-3/TRBV12-4 | many | TRBJ2-3 | TRBD1
TGCGCCAGCAGCAGAACGGACAGGGACCTTCAGCAGTACTTC | CASSRTDRDLQQYF | TRBV5-1 | few | TRBJ2-7 | TRBD1
TGTGCCAGCAGTTTATTGCCTAGCGGGAGCTCCTACAATGAGCAGTTCTTC | CASSLLPSGSSYNEQFF | TRBV28 | many | TRBJ2-1 | TRBD2
TGCAGTGCGTCTGGGGGACAGGGGGCCTATCAGCCCCAGCATTTT | CSASGGQGAYQPQHF | TRBV20-1 | many | TRBJ1-5 | TRBD1
TGTGCCAGCAGTACTCGGGTCGCGCTAGGAGAGACCCAGTACTTC | CASSTRVALGETQYF | TRBV28 | many | TRBJ2-5 | .
TGTGCCGGCAGGTTTAGCAGGAGAGTCAACAATGAGCAGTTCTTC | CAGRFSRRVNNEQFF | TRBV12-3/TRBV12-4 | few | TRBJ2-1 | .
TGTGCCACGGGGGAAAGTTGGCGCGAGCAGTACTTC | CATGESWREQYF | TRBV28 | many | TRBJ2-7 | .
TGTGCCAGCAGCGTAGCTACTCAAGTACGGGCAATCGACAATGAGCAGTTCTTC | CASSVATQVRAIDNEQFF | TRBV9 | few | TRBJ2-1 | .